In its sample, the clone carrying this TCR beta chain was seen a few times. Its target is unknown. The TCR beta libraries were generated through quantitative 5'-RACE incorporating molecular barcodes. MiXCR, applied by TCRdb to the 5' RACE reads, yields one record per CDR3 protein. The table includes 650,000 to 800,000 distinct CDR3 sequences, 15% to 20% detected once. These data originate in a study of CD8 T cells in ankylosing spondylitis. Broader study findings: A motif of 7 to 9 highly homologous TCR beta variants was seen as apparently characteristic of ankylosing spondylitis blood. Matched ankylosing spondylitis synovial fluid reportedly showed significant enrichment of disease-linked clones. Clones linked to the disease showed a CD8+ phenotype. They occurred at relatively low frequencies in peripheral blood. Earlier work had already found some motif variants in reactive arthritis synovial fluid and blood.

With V trimmed by 7 bases and J by 7 bases, 11 bases remained unmatched. This CDR3 is built from 14 residues. This chain connects TRBV12-3 or TRBV12-4 to TRBJ2-7, with 9 bases identical to TRBD1. The sample taken for sequencing was blood, either unsorted or a sorted T cell fraction (not recorded which). This TCR derives from a male donor with ankylosing spondylitis. CDR3 DNA: TGTGCCAGCACCCACTCGGGGACAGGGTGGGAGCAGTACTTC. Its translation is CASTHSGTGWEQYF.